Shown below are 2 T cell receptor beta chains from a single sample sequenced in a study of T cell responses to AZD1222 COVID-19 vaccine. The protocol was immunoSEQ multiplex PCR, while the TCRdb copy is restricted to in-frame clones and leaves out a portion. The sample includes 130,000 to 150,000 clones, approximately 90% of them seen just once. This specimen was peripheral blood, taken on day 0 of AZD1222 vaccination. The receptor source for this set is an adult in good health.

The chain carries TRBV7-2 and TRBJ2-3; TRBD1 matches 8 bases. CDR3 size: 16 residues. J lost 8 bases, V lost 1 base, and 11 bases had no gene match. Germline V lookup: CDR1 SGHTA, CDR2 FQGNSA. CDR3 bases: TGTGCCAGCAGCTTAGGGGGCAGGGGGCCCTCGAGTACGCAGTATTTT. This translates into CASSLGGRGPSSTQYF.

The genes are TRBV27 and TRBJ2-2; 8 bases agree with TRBD2. Losses at the gene ends were 6 bases for V and 2 bases for J; bases not matched to a gene: 8. The length of the CDR3 is 16 residues. Per germline, CDR1 MNHEY and CDR2 SMNVEV (reference sequence). CDR3: CASSLNSGTNTGELFF. The CDR3 DNA follows: TGTGCCAGCAGCCTAAATAGCGGGACAAACACCGGGGAGCTGTTTTTT.